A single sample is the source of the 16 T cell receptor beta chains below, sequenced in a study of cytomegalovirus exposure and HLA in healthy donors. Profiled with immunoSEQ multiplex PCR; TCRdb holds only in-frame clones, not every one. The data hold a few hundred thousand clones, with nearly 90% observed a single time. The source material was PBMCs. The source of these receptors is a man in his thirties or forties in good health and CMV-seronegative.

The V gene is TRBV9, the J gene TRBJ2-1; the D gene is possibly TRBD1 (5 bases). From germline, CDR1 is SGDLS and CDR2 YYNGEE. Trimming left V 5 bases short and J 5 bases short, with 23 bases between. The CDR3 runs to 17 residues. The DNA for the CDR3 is TGTGCCAGCAGTTACACGGCGTTTGTAGGGGAAAACAATGAGCAGTTCTTC. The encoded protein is CASSYTAFVGENNEQFF.

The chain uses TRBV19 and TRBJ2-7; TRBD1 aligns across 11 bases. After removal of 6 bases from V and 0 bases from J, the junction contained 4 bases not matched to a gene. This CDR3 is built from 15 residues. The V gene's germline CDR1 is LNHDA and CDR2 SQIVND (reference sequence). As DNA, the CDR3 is TGTGCCAGTAGCCAAGGGACAGGGGGCTCCTACGAGCAGTACTTC. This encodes CASSQGTGGSYEQYF.

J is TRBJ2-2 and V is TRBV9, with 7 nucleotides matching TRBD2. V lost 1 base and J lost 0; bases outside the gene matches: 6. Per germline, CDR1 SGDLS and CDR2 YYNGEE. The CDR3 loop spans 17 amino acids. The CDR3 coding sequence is TGTGCCAGCAGCGTACTCCAGGGACTACCGAACACCGGGGAGCTGTTTTTT. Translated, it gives CASSVLQGLPNTGELFF.

CDR3 nucleotide sequence: TGTGCCAGCAGCTTCAAGGGGGCTAACGAGCAGTACTTC. It encodes CASSFKGANEQYF. This rearrangement joins TRBV7-2 to TRBJ2-7; 7 bases line up with TRBD1. This CDR3 has 13 amino acids. CDR1 is SGHTA, CDR2 FQGNSA, per germline. V shed 3 bases, J shed 5 bases, and the junction held 4 bases outside the gene matches.

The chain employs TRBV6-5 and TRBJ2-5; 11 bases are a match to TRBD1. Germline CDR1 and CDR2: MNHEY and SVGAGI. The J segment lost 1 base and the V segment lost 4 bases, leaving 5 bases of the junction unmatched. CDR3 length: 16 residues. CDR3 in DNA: TGTGCCAGCAGTTGGACAGGGGGCGTCCTCCAAGAGACCCAGTACTTC. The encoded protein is CASSWTGGVLQETQYF.

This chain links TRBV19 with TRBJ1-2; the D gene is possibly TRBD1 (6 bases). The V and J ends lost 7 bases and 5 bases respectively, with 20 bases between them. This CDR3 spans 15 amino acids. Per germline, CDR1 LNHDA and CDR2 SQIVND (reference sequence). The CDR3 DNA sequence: TGTGCCAGTACCCTGGTTGTGGGGGCAAAGTATGGCTACACCTTC. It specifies CASTLVVGAKYGYTF.

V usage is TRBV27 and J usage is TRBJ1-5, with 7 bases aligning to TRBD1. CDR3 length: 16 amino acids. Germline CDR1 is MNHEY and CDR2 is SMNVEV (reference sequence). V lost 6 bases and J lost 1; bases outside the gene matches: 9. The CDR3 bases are TGTGCCAGCAGCCGACTCCCACAGGGGAGCAATCAGCCCCAGCATTTT. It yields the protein CASSRLPQGSNQPQHF.

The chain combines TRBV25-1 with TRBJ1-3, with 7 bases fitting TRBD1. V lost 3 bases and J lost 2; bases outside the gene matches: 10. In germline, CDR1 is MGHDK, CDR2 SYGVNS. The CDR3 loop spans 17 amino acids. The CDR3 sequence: CASSDLVHGTAGNTIYF. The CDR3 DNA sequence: TGTGCCAGCAGTGACTTGGTTCACGGGACAGCTGGAAACACCATATATTTT.

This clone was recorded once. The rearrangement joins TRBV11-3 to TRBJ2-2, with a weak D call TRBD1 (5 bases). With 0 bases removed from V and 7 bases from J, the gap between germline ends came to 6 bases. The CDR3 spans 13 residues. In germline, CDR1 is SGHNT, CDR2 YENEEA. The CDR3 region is CASSLDQGGELFF. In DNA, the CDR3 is TGTGCCAGCAGCTTAGATCAGGGCGGGGAGCTGTTTTTT.

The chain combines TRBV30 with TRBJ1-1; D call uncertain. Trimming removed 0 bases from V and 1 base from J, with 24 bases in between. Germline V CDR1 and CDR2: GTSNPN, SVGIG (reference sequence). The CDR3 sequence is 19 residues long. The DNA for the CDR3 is TGTGCCTGGAGTGTATTTTTTGTCGGGAAAGCAACCCCGAACACTGAAGCTTTCTTT. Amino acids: CAWSVFFVGKATPNTEAFF.

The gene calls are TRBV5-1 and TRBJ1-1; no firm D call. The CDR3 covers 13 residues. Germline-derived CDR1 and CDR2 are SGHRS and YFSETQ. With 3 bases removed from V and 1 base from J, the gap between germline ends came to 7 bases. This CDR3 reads CASSSPGNTEAFF. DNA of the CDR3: TGCGCCAGCAGCTCCCCAGGGAACACTGAAGCTTTCTTT.

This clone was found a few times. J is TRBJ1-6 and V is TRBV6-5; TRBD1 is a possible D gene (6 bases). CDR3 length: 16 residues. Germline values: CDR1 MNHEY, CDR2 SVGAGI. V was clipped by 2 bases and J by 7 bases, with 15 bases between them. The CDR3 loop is CASSYKRDTTNSPLHF. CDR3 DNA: TGTGCCAGCAGTTACAAGAGGGACACTACCAATTCACCCCTCCACTTT.

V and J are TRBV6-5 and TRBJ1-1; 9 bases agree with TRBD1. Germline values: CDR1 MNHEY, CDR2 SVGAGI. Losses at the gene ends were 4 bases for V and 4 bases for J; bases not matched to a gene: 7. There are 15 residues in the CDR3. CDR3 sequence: CASSSPGQGITEAFF. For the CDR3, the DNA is TGTGCCAGCAGTTCCCCGGGACAGGGAATCACTGAAGCTTTCTTT.

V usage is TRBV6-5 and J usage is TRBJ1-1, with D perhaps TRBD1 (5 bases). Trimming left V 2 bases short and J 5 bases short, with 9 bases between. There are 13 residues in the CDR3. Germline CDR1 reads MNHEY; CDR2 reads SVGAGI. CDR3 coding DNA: TGTGCCAGCAGTTACGGACGGGGGACTGAAGCTTTCTTT. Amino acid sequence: CASSYGRGTEAFF.

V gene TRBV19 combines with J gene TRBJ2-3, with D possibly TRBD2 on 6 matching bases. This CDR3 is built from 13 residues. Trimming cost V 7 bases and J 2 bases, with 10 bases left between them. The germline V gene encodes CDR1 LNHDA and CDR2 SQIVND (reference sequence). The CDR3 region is CASKGLHTDTQYF. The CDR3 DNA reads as TGTGCCAGTAAGGGACTCCACACAGATACGCAGTATTTT.

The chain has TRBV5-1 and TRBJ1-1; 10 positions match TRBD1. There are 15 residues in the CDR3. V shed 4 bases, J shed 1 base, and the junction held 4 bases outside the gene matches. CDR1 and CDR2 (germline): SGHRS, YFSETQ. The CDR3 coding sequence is TGCGCCAGCAGCCGAAGGACAGGGGGGAACACTGAAGCTTTCTTT. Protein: CASSRRTGGNTEAFF.